This T cell receptor (beta chain) was observed in a study of STAT3 mutations in large granular lymphocyte leukemia. Points from the study as a whole: Every T-LGLL patient had at least one immunodominant TCRbeta clonotype.

The table came from immunoSEQ multiplex PCR; TCRdb's copy has only in-frame clones and leaves some out. Counted here are 4,300 or so clones, about four fifths occurring once; the ten biggest clones make up roughly 73%. With regard to this clone: Its cognate antigen is unknown.

The CDR3 has 16 residues. The ends were cut back, 0 bases at V and 7 bases at J, with 17 bases in the middle. Germline loops: CDR1 SGHTS, CDR2 YDEGEE. The genes are TRBV5-8 and TRBJ2-4, with D perhaps matching TRBD1 (8 bases). This sequence originates from a man aged 40-49 years with T-cell large granular lymphocyte leukemia. Some clones in this sample may be carry-over from other donors' samples. The material sequenced was peripheral blood mononuclear cells. The CDR3 nucleotides read TGTGCCAGCAGCTTGGGAGCACAGGGGGGGGAGAACATTCAGTACTTC. Its protein product is CASSLGAQGGENIQYF.